These T cell receptor beta chains were read from a single sample in a study of response to subunit inactivated influenza vaccine. One entry per CDR3 protein, called by TCRdb with MiXCR from the RT-PCR reads. The table shows a few hundred thousand distinct CDR3 sequences, with 20% to 25% occurring only once. This sample comprised PBMCs from blood, obtained 21 months after vaccination. The receptors originated from a man aged 50 to 69 who received an inactivated influenza vaccine. Both conserved end residues are part of each CDR3. The order of the fields is V gene, D gene, clone size, J gene, CDR3 protein, CDR3 DNA. The D gene is left open where the match is weak. The size field is filled for only some rows; it gives once, few, many or a size class.

TRBV12-3/TRBV12-4,NA,NA,TRBJ2-7,CAGSFSHQPDEQYF,TGTGCCGGCAGTTTCTCTCACCAGCCAGACGAGCAGTACTTC
TRBV29-1,NA,few,TRBJ2-7,CSARTGTGKGAYEQYF,TGCAGCGCCCGGACTGGGACCGGTAAGGGGGCCTACGAGCAGTACTTC
TRBV27,TRBD1,NA,TRBJ1-1,CANPDRVMNTEAFF,TGTGCCAACCCGGACAGGGTCATGAACACTGAAGCTTTCTTT
TRBV19,NA,NA,TRBJ1-5,CASSTTGLRNQPQHF,TGTGCCAGTAGTACAACAGGTTTGCGCAATCAGCCCCAGCATTTT
TRBV28,TRBD1,NA,TRBJ1-2,CASQTGPSNYGYTF,TGTGCCAGCCAGACAGGGCCATCCAACTATGGCTACACCTTC
TRBV12-3/TRBV12-4,TRBD1,many,TRBJ1-4,CASSLGDRGEKLFF,TGTGCCAGCAGTTTAGGGGACAGGGGTGAAAAACTGTTTTTT
TRBV12-3/TRBV12-4,TRBD1,few,TRBJ2-1,CASSTPGQGFNEQFF,TGTGCCAGCAGTACCCCGGGACAGGGGTTCAATGAGCAGTTCTTC
TRBV11-2,NA,many,TRBJ1-1,CASSPGSVNTEAFF,TGTGCCAGCAGTCCCGGGTCGGTGAACACTGAAGCTTTCTTT
TRBV30,NA,few,TRBJ1-6,CAWSSGTGGSPLHF,TGTGCCTGGAGTTCCGGGACCGGAGGTTCACCCCTCCACTTT
TRBV7-2,TRBD1,NA,TRBJ1-4,CASSLARGKLFF,TGTGCCAGCAGCTTAGCCAGGGGGAAACTGTTTTTT
TRBV20-1,NA,NA,TRBJ1-6,CSARRRSSYNSPLHF,TGCAGTGCTAGGAGACGGAGCTCCTATAATTCACCCCTCCACTTT
TRBV5-1,NA,NA,TRBJ2-1,CASTQTSSSFYNEQFF,TGCGCCAGCACCCAAACTAGTTCGTCTTTTTACAATGAGCAGTTCTTC
TRBV5-1,NA,few,TRBJ1-1,CASSSRGYEAFF,TGCGCCAGCAGCTCAAGGGGCTATGAAGCTTTCTTT
TRBV7-6,TRBD2,once,TRBJ2-7,CASSKGAGGPDEQYF,TGTGCCAGCAGCAAAGGGGCGGGAGGGCCCGACGAGCAGTACTTC
TRBV12-2,NA,few,TRBJ1-3,CASRLGSSSISGNTIYF,TGTGCAAGTCGCTTAGGGAGCAGCTCCATCTCTGGAAACACCATATATTTT
TRBV4-1,NA,NA,TRBJ2-2,CASSQVMDTGELFF,TGCGCCAGCAGCCAAGTTATGGACACCGGGGAGCTGTTTTTT
TRBV20-1,TRBD2,few,TRBJ2-1,CSAKGLAGAHEQFF,TGCAGTGCAAAGGGACTAGCGGGAGCCCATGAGCAGTTCTTC
TRBV2,NA,NA,TRBJ1-3,CASSVMGYATSGNTIYF,TGTGCCAGCAGTGTAATGGGTTACGCTACCTCTGGAAACACCATATATTTT
TRBV29-1,TRBD1,NA,TRBJ1-1,CSVDGAPGQGALAFF,TGCAGCGTTGATGGGGCCCCGGGACAGGGGGCATTGGCTTTCTTT
TRBV5-1,TRBD1,many,TRBJ1-2,CASSETGGSYGYTF,TGCGCCAGCAGCGAAACAGGGGGCAGCTATGGCTACACCTTC
TRBV19,TRBD2,few,TRBJ2-1,CASSIGEGSEQFF,TGTGCCAGTAGTATAGGGGAGGGGAGTGAGCAGTTCTTC
TRBV9,TRBD2,NA,TRBJ2-2,CASSVGGRASGELFF,TGTGCCAGCAGCGTGGGCGGGAGGGCCTCTGGGGAGCTGTTTTTT
TRBV12-3/TRBV12-4,TRBD1,NA,TRBJ1-2,CASSTQGTYGYTF,TGTGCCAGCAGTACACAGGGGACCTATGGCTACACCTTC
TRBV4-1,TRBD1,NA,TRBJ2-3,CASSQDRGPATQYF,TGCGCCAGCAGCCAAGACAGGGGGCCCGCTACGCAGTATTTT
TRBV11-2,TRBD1,few,TRBJ2-5,CASSLDRAERTQYF,TGTGCCAGCAGCCTAGACAGGGCGGAGAGGACCCAGTACTTC
TRBV20-1,TRBD2,few,TRBJ2-1,CSAPGASLGGNEQFF,TGCAGTGCCCCTGGGGCTAGCCTGGGGGGGAATGAGCAGTTCTTC
TRBV5-1,TRBD1,NA,TRBJ1-3,CASSTWTGGDTIYF,TGCGCCAGCAGCACCTGGACAGGGGGGGACACCATATATTTT
TRBV11-1,TRBD2,few,TRBJ2-1,CASSLGLAGVFEQFF,TGTGCCAGCAGCTTAGGCCTAGCGGGAGTATTTGAGCAGTTCTTC
TRBV12-3/TRBV12-4,TRBD1,NA,TRBJ2-3,CASTLQGEPDTQYF,TGTGCCAGCACCCTTCAGGGGGAACCAGATACGCAGTATTTT
TRBV6-4,NA,NA,TRBJ1-4,CASKGRRVPNEKLFF,TGTGCCAGCAAGGGCAGACGGGTACCTAATGAAAAACTGTTTTTT
TRBV15,TRBD1,NA,TRBJ2-3,CATSLTPQGRNADTQYF,TGTGCCACCAGCCTTACCCCACAGGGGCGTAACGCAGATACGCAGTATTTT
TRBV2,NA,few,TRBJ1-1,CASSGTSRREAFF,TGTGCCAGCAGCGGGACAAGCAGAAGGGAAGCTTTCTTT
TRBV24-1,NA,few,TRBJ1-5,CATSGSGQPQHF,TGTGCCACCAGTGGCTCAGGCCAGCCCCAGCATTTT
TRBV6-5,NA,few,TRBJ1-2,CASSLDYQGYGYTF,TGTGCCAGCAGTTTGGACTATCAGGGATATGGCTACACCTTC
TRBV29-1,NA,many,TRBJ1-5,CSVRGVNQPQHF,TGCAGCGTTCGTGGGGTTAATCAGCCCCAGCATTTT
TRBV25-1,TRBD1,NA,TRBJ1-4,CASSSTGEVHEKLFF,TGTGCCAGCAGTTCAACAGGGGAAGTTCATGAAAAACTGTTTTTT
TRBV5-1,NA,NA,TRBJ1-2,CASSLGQPIARLSDGYTF,TGCGCCAGCAGCTTGGGACAGCCCATCGCCAGGCTAAGTGATGGCTACACCTTC
TRBV4-2,NA,NA,TRBJ2-7,CASSQDFSYEQYF,TGTGCCAGCAGCCAAGATTTTTCCTACGAGCAGTACTTC
TRBV7-9,NA,NA,TRBJ2-7,CASSGGTIEQYF,TGTGCCAGCAGCGGGGGCACTATCGAGCAGTACTTC
TRBV4-3,TRBD2,few,TRBJ2-3,CASSLREGSTDTQYF,TGCGCCAGCAGTCTCCGGGAGGGGAGCACAGATACGCAGTATTTT
TRBV18,NA,few,TRBJ2-7,CASSPSASSYEQYF,TGTGCCAGCTCACCTAGCGCAAGCTCCTACGAGCAGTACTTC
TRBV9,NA,NA,TRBJ1-1,CASSAAGAPGTNTEAFF,TGTGCCAGCAGCGCGGCGGGGGCTCCCGGGACCAACACTGAAGCTTTCTTT
TRBV7-2,TRBD1,few,TRBJ1-5,CASSPFGTGGQPQHF,TGTGCCAGCAGCCCATTCGGGACAGGGGGTCAGCCCCAGCATTTT